These 4 T cell receptor beta chains came from one sample sequenced in a study of shared clonotypes between healthy human individuals. Positive CCR7 selection of CD45RO-negative cells yielded the naive CD8 cells, and terminally differentiated effector memory CD45RA+ cells were excluded. Method: immunoSEQ multiplex PCR; TCRdb's copy keeps in-frame clones and lacks some. The sample records under 2,000,000 clones, around 96% being singletons. Input material: naive CD8+ T cells sorted from blood. The receptors here all came from a man aged 18-30 years in good health.

The rearrangement uses TRBV19 and TRBJ1-5; perhaps TRBD1 as D (5 bases). The V end was cut by 5 bases, the J end by 2 bases, with 16 bases between. The CDR3 sequence is 16 residues long. The germline gives CDR1 LNHDA, CDR2 SQIVND (reference sequence). CDR3 sequence reads: CASSEPAGWGNQPQHF. The CDR3, as DNA: TGTGCCAGTAGTGAACCCGCAGGGTGGGGCAATCAGCCCCAGCATTTT.

A word on this clone: Other nucleotide sequences in the sample specify the same CDR3. This chain connects TRBV13 to TRBJ1-5, with a tentative D call TRBD1 (6 bases). The V end was cut by 3 bases, the J end by 3 bases, with 9 bases between. The CDR3 is made up of 14 amino acids. Germline CDR1 is PRHDT and CDR2 is FYEKMQ (reference sequence). The CDR3 loop is CASSFGGANQPQHF. The CDR3 DNA reads TGTGCCAGCAGCTTCGGGGGGGCCAATCAGCCCCAGCATTTT.

The CDR3 DNA sequence: TGTGCCAGCAGCTTAGCAATTGGTCACCAAGAGACCCAGTACTTC. Protein sequence: CASSLAIGHQETQYF. The rearrangement links TRBV7-9 to TRBJ2-5; D gene ambiguous. Germline V lookup: CDR1 SEHNR, CDR2 FQNEAQ (reference sequence). V was shortened by 0 bases and J by 0 bases, with 8 bases between the two germline ends. The CDR3 spans 15 residues.

V is TRBV6-1 and J is TRBJ1-1; 8 nucleotides match TRBD1. The V gene end was trimmed by 5 bases and the J gene end by 7 bases; junction bases not matched to a gene: 12. The CDR3 contains 15 residues. Germline CDR1 is MNHNS and CDR2 is SASEGT. CDR3 protein: CASSNSETGANEAFF. The DNA for the CDR3 is TGTGCCAGCAGTAATTCAGAGACAGGGGCGAATGAAGCTTTCTTT.